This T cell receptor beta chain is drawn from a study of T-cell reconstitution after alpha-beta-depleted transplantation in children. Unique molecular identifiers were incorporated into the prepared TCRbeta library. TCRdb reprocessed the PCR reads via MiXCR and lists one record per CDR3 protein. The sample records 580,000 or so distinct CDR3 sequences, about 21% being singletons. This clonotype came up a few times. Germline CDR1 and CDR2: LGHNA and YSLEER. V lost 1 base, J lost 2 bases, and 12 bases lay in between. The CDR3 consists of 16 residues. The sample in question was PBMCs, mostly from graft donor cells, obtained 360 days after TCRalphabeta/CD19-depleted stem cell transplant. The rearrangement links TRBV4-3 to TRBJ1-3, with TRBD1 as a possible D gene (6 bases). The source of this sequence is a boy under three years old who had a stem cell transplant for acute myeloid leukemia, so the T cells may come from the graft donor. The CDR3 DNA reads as TGCGCCAGCAGCCAAGGGGAACGGACAGCTGGAAACACCATATATTTT. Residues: CASSQGERTAGNTIYF.